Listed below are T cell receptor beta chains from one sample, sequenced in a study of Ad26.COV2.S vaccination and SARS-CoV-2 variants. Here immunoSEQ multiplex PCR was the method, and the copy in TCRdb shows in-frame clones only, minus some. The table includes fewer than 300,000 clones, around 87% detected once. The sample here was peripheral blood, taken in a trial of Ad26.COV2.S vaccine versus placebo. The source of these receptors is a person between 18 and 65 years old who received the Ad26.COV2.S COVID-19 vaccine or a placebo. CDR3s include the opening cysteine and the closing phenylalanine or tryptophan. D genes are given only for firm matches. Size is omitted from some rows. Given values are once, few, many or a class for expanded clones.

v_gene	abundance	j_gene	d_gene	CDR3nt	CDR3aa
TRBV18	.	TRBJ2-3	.	TGTGCCAGCTCACCACAGGTGAGCACAGATACGCAGTATTTT	CASSPQVSTDTQYF
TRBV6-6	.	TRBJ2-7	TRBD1	TGTGCCAGCAGTTACACGGGACAGAGTCTCCCCTACGAGCAGTACTTC	CASSYTGQSLPYEQYF
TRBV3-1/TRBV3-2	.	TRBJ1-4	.	TGTGCCAGCAGCCAAGATGGAAGGGGATCTAATGAAAAACTGTTTTTT	CASSQDGRGSNEKLFF
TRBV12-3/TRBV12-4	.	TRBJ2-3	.	TGTGCCAGCAGTCCTCAGTCCAATACGCAGTATTTT	CASSPQSNTQYF
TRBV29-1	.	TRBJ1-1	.	TGCAGCAGTAAGGGGGTCGGGGACACTGAAGCTTTCTTT	CSSKGVGDTEAFF
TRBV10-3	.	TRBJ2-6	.	TGTGCCATCAGTGATCCGTCTGGGGCCAACGTCCTGACTTTC	CAISDPSGANVLTF
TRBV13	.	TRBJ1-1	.	TGTGCCAGCCGGACGGCGGGGGAGTCCACTGAAGCTTTCTTT	CASRTAGESTEAFF
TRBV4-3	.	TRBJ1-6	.	TGCGCCAGCAGCCAAGTTCTAGGTTTAAATTCACCCCTCCACTTT	CASSQVLGLNSPLHF
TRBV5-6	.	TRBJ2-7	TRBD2	TGTGCCAGCAGCTTGTGGGGGGGAAGGTACGAGCAGTACTTC	CASSLWGGRYEQYF
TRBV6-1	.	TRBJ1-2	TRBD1	TGTGCCAGCAGTGACGACAGGGGATGGTATGGCTACACCTTC	CASSDDRGWYGYTF
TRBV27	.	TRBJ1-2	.	TGTGCCAGCAGTTTCCAGGGAAGCTACACCTTC	CASSFQGSYTF
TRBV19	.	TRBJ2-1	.	TGTGCCAGTAGTATCCCTCGACGATACAATGAGCAGTTCTTC	CASSIPRRYNEQFF
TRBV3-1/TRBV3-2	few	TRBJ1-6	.	TGTGCCAGCAGCCAGGGGCCCCGGAATTCACCCCTCCACTTT	CASSQGPRNSPLHF
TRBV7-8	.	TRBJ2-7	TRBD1	TGTGCCAGCAGCTTAGGGGGACAGGGAATTTACTACGAGCAGTACTTC	CASSLGGQGIYYEQYF
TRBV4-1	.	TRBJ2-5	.	TGCGCCAGCAGCCAGATCAGACCGGGACTCCAAGAGACCCAGTACTTC	CASSQIRPGLQETQYF
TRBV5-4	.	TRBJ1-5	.	TGTGCCAGCAGCCTAGGAGGGCAGGGTTTCTCTCAGCCCCAGCATTTT	CASSLGGQGFSQPQHF
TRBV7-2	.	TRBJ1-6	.	TGTGCCAGCAGCCCCACGGGGCTCAGACCCCTCCACTTT	CASSPTGLRPLHF
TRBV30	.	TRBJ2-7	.	TGTGCCTGGGGAGACACAGGCTACGAGCAGTACTTC	CAWGDTGYEQYF
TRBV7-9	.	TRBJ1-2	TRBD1	TGTGCCAGCAGCTTAGGGGGGACAGAGGCATATGGCTACACCTTC	CASSLGGTEAYGYTF
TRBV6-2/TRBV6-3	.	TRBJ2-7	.	TGTGCCAGCAGTTACGAAGAGGGTTACGAGCAGTACTTC	CASSYEEGYEQYF
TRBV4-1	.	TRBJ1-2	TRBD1	TGCGCCAGCAGCGCGGGACAGGGCTACGATGGCTACACCTTC	CASSAGQGYDGYTF
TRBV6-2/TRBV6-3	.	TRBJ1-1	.	TGTGCCAGCAGTTACTCGAAGGCGGCGGGGGCGCAAACTGAAGCTTTCTTT	CASSYSKAAGAQTEAFF
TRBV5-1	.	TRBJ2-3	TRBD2	TGCGCCAGCAGCTTCCAGACTAGCGCAGATACGCAGTATTTT	CASSFQTSADTQYF
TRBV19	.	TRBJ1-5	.	TGTGCCAGTAGTATTTTGGGGGAGAGCAATCAGCCCCAGCATTTT	CASSILGESNQPQHF
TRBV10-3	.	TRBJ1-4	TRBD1	TGTGCCATCAGTGACTCCACAGGGGGGGGAGAAAAACTGTTTTTT	CAISDSTGGGEKLFF
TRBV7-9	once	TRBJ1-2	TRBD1	TGTGCCAGCAGCACTTGGTCCACAGGGGGAGTGGAAGGCTACACCTTC	CASSTWSTGGVEGYTF
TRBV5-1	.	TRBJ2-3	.	TGCGCCAGCAGCTTGGGGGGCGGGTCTAGCACAGATACGCAGTATTTT	CASSLGGGSSTDTQYF
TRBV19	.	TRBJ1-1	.	TGTGCCAGTAGTATAGTCAACAGGGCGGACACTGAAGCTTTCTTT	CASSIVNRADTEAFF
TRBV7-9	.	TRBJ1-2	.	TGTGCCAGCAGCGTGGACTATGGCTACACCTTC	CASSVDYGYTF
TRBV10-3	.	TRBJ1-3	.	TGTGCCATCAGTGACAGGACACTCTCTGGAAACACCATATATTTT	CAISDRTLSGNTIYF
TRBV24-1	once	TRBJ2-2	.	TGTGCCACCAGTTTGGGAGCGAACACCGGGGAGCTGTTTTTT	CATSLGANTGELFF
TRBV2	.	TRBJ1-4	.	TGTGCCAGCAGTGAACAGGGAGGGGGGGAAAAACTGTTTTTT	CASSEQGGGEKLFF
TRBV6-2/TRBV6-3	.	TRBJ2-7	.	TGTGCCAGCAGCCTCGAGGGGGGATTCTACGAGCAGTACTTC	CASSLEGGFYEQYF
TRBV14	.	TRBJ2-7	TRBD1	TGTGCCAGCAGCCCCCGGACAGGCCCCTACGAGCAGTACTTC	CASSPRTGPYEQYF
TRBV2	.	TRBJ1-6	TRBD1	TGTGCCAGCAGTGCCACCCGGGACAGGGTTTATTCACCCCTCCACTTT	CASSATRDRVYSPLHF
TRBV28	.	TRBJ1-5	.	TGTGCCAGCAGTTTATACAGGGGCAATCAGCCCCAGCATTTT	CASSLYRGNQPQHF
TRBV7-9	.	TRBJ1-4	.	TGTGCCAGCAGCTTGCAGGAAAAACTGTTTTTT	CASSLQEKLFF
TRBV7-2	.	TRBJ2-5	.	TGTGCCAGCAGCTTAGGAGGGGGGCCTAGGGAGACCCAGTACTTC	CASSLGGGPRETQYF
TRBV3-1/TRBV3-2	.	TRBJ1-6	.	TGTGCCAGCAGCCTAGCCAGGTCCAACTATAATTCACCCCTCCACTTT	CASSLARSNYNSPLHF
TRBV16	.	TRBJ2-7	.	TGTGCCAGCAGCCAATCTGTCCAGGTCGGGCAGTACTTC	CASSQSVQVGQYF
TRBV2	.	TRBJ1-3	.	TGTGCCAGCAGTTCTAATCCGGGACTGGCTGGAAACACCATATATTTT	CASSSNPGLAGNTIYF
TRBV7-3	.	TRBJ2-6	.	TGTGCCAGCAGCCCGACCGCCTCTGGGGCCAACGTCCTGACTTTC	CASSPTASGANVLTF
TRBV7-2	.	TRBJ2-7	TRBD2	TGTGCCAGCAGCTTAGCGGGCGGGGGAAGCTCCTACGAGCAGTACTTC	CASSLAGGGSSYEQYF
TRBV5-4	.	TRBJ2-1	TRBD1	TGTGCCAGCAACCCCGGGACAGGCCTCAATGAGCAGTTCTTC	CASNPGTGLNEQFF
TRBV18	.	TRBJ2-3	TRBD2	TGTGCCAGCTCACCCAGGAGGACTAGCGGGAGTGGGACAGATACGCAGTATTTT	CASSPRRTSGSGTDTQYF
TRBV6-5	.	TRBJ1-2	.	TGTGCCAGCAGTTACTCGTTTAACTATGGCTACACCTTC	CASSYSFNYGYTF
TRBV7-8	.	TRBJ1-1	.	TGTGCCAGCAGCACCCGGTGGGCGGCAGGAGTGAACACTGAAGCTTTCTTT	CASSTRWAAGVNTEAFF
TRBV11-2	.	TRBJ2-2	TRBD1	TGTGCCAGCCAGGGACAGTCATACACCGGGGAGCTGTTTTTT	CASQGQSYTGELFF
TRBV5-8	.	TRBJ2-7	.	TGTGCCAGCAGCCTGACAGGCTACGAGCAGTACTTC	CASSLTGYEQYF
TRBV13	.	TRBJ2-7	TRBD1	TGTGCCAGCAGTAACGACAGGGGGCGACACGAGCAGTACTTC	CASSNDRGRHEQYF
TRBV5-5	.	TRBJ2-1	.	TGTGCCAGCAGCCCGTCCCGGGCAGAGCACTACAATGAGCAGTTCTTC	CASSPSRAEHYNEQFF
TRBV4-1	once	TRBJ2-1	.	TGCGCCAGCACCCCCTCCGGTGGGAGAGTCTACAATGAGCAGTTCTTC	CASTPSGGRVYNEQFF
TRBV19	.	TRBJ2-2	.	TGTGCCAGTAGGGTCCAGGGGAACACCGGGGAGCTGTTTTTT	CASRVQGNTGELFF
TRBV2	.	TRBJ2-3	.	TGTGCCAGCCGAAAGGACCTTCCTAGCACAGATACGCAGTATTTT	CASRKDLPSTDTQYF
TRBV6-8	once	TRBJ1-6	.	TGTGCCAGCAGTTACCCGGTCGGGGCAGCTTATAATTCACCCCTCCACTTT	CASSYPVGAAYNSPLHF
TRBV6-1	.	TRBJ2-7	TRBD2	TGTGCCAGCAGTGATCCCCTCGGTCTAGCGGGAGCCGATTCCCCCTACGAGCAGTACTTC	CASSDPLGLAGADSPYEQYF
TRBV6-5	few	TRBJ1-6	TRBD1	TGTGCCAGCAGTTATACCGGGACAGGGGACTCACCCCTCCACTTT	CASSYTGTGDSPLHF
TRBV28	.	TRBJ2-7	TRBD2	TGTGCCAGCACCGTAGCGGGAGGGAACTCCTACGAGCAGTACTTC	CASTVAGGNSYEQYF
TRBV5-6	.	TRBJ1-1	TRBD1	TGTGCCAGCAGCTTTAACACTGGACAGGGGATATCTGAAGCTTTCTTT	CASSFNTGQGISEAFF